One sample yielded the 18 T cell receptor beta chains listed below, sequenced in a study of somatic mutations in cytotoxic T cells in rheumatoid arthritis. Repertoires were generated with immunoSEQ multiplex PCR, while TCRdb's copy carries only in-frame clones and drops some. In the table there are fewer than 25,000 clones, about 83% of which are singletons. Sequences were obtained from CD8+ T cells sorted from blood. Source of these receptors: an adult with rheumatoid arthritis.

This clone appeared a single time. This rearrangement joins TRBV6-4 to TRBJ1-2; a possible D gene is TRBD1 (5 bases). Germline CDR1 is MRHNA and CDR2 is SNTAGT. V shed 0 bases and J shed 2 bases, with 13 bases lying between them. CDR3 length: 16 amino acids. The CDR3 sequence: CASSDSFSDRNYGYTF. The CDR3 DNA reads TGTGCCAGCAGTGACTCATTTAGCGACAGAAACTATGGCTACACCTTC.

This chain links TRBV4-3 with TRBJ2-3; 9 nucleotides line up with TRBD2. V was clipped by 0 bases and J by 2 bases; unmatched bases: 3. Germline V CDR1 and CDR2: LGHNA, YSLEER. The CDR3 loop spans 16 amino acids. Here the CDR3 reads CASSQEVAGVTDTQYF. The CDR3 DNA reads as TGCGCCAGCAGCCAAGAGGTAGCGGGGGTCACAGATACGCAGTATTTT.

The chain joins TRBV27 to TRBJ1-6, with D tentatively TRBD1 (5 bases). The V gene's germline CDR1 is MNHEY and CDR2 SMNVEV (reference sequence). The CDR3 is 19 residues long. V was pared by 2 bases and J by 5 bases, with 22 bases between. The CDR3 DNA follows: TGTGCCAGCAGTTTAGCGGCGGGGCATGGTGGGCCAAATAATTCACCCCTCCACTTT. Its protein product is CASSLAAGHGGPNNSPLHF.

The chain uses TRBV5-6 and TRBJ1-4; 9 bases map to TRBD1. This CDR3 has 15 amino acids. Trimming took 4 bases from V and 5 from J; bases not matched to a gene: 6. The germline V gene has CDR1 SGHDT and CDR2 YYEEEE. Here the CDR3 reads CASSLAGQGNEKLFF. As DNA, the CDR3 is TGTGCCAGCAGCCTCGCGGGACAGGGAAATGAAAAACTGTTTTTT.

V usage is TRBV4-2 and J usage is TRBJ1-4, with 11 bases matching TRBD1. Germline V gives CDR1 LGHNA, CDR2 YNFKEQ. The CDR3 is 14 residues long. Trimming at V came to 3 bases and at J to 6 bases, leaving 0 bases not matched to a gene. The CDR3 loop reads CASSQGQGDEKLFF. CDR3 nucleotide sequence: TGTGCCAGCAGCCAGGGACAGGGGGATGAAAAACTGTTTTTT.

This clone was seen just once. DNA of the CDR3: TGCAGCGTTGAAGCGGGCCGGGGTCGAGAAGAGACCCAGTACTTC. It encodes CSVEAGRGREETQYF. This chain links TRBV29-1 with TRBJ2-5; D is possibly TRBD2 (5 bases). Germline V gene data show CDR1 as SQVTM and CDR2 as ANQGSEA. V was cut by 1 base and J by 3 bases, with 15 bases left in between. The CDR3 extends over 15 amino acids.

J is TRBJ1-2 and V is TRBV4-3, with D possibly matching TRBD1 (5 bases). Germline lookup yields CDR1 LGHNA and CDR2 YSLEER. The CDR3 consists of 17 residues. V lost 0 bases, J lost 4 bases, and 18 bases lay in between. In nucleotides, the CDR3 is TGCGCCAGCAGCCAAGATATTGGGACGTACGGAGCCTATGGCTACACCTTC. Translated: CASSQDIGTYGAYGYTF.

The chain recombines TRBV6-1 with TRBJ2-5; D gene unclear. V shed 2 bases and J shed 3 bases, with 10 bases lying between them. The CDR3 is 14 amino acids. CDR1 and CDR2 from the germline V gene are MNHNS and SASEGT. The CDR3 is CASSEYREKETQYF. Here the CDR3 DNA reads TGTGCCAGCAGTGAATACAGAGAAAAAGAGACCCAGTACTTC.

The chain combines TRBV7-9 with TRBJ2-7, with TRBD1 matching over 8 bases. Germline CDR1 SEHNR, CDR2 FQNEAQ (reference sequence). J was trimmed by 4 bases and V by 7 bases; bases with no gene match: 9. The CDR3 is 14 residues long. The CDR3 sequence: CASTPDRAGYEQYF. CDR3 nucleotide sequence: TGTGCCAGCACCCCGGACAGGGCTGGGTACGAGCAGTACTTC. The variable domain in full, completed from reference TRBV7-9 and TRBJ2-7, reads DTGVSQNPRHKITKRGQNVTFRCDPISEHNRLYWYRQTLGQGPEFLTYFQNEAQLEKSRLLSDRFSAERPKGSFSTLEIQRTEQGDSAMYLCASTPDRAGYEQYFGPGTRLTVT.

CDR3 amino acids: CASRPRGVDTEAFF. The CDR3 region has the DNA TGTGCCAGCAGACCAAGAGGGGTCGACACTGAAGCTTTCTTT. This chain connects TRBV5-4 to TRBJ1-1, with a weak D call TRBD1 (5 bases). The germline V and J ends were trimmed by 5 bases and 3 bases, with 14 bases remaining between them. Germline V CDR1 and CDR2: SGHNT, YYREEE (reference sequence). The CDR3 consists of 14 residues. Complete variable domain (other parts from reference TRBV5-4 and TRBJ1-1): ETGVTQSPTHLIKTRGQQVTLRCSSQSGHNTVSWYQQALGQGPQFIFQYYREEENGRGNFPPRFSGLQFPNYSSELNVNALELDDSALYLCASRPRGVDTEAFFGQGTRLTVV.

V and J are TRBV11-2 and TRBJ2-2; 10 bases line up with TRBD2. CDR1 is SGHAT, CDR2 FQNNGV, per germline. The CDR3 length is 19 residues. V shed 5 bases, J shed 0 bases, and the junction held 12 bases outside the gene matches. This CDR3 reads CASSNRLAGLAPNTGELFF. Written as DNA, the CDR3 is TGTGCCAGCAGCAATAGACTAGCGGGTCTTGCCCCGAACACCGGGGAGCTGTTTTTT.

The chain's CDR3 is CASSARGAYGYTF. CDR3 DNA sequence: TGTGCCAGCAGTGCTAGGGGGGCCTATGGCTACACCTTC. The rearrangement links TRBV25-1 to TRBJ1-2; TRBD1 is a possible D gene (6 bases). V shed 4 bases and J shed 4 bases, with 10 bases lying between them. The CDR3 covers 13 residues. Germline CDR1 MGHDK, CDR2 SYGVNS.

V and J are TRBV6-1 and TRBJ1-1; D gene unclear. Per germline, CDR1 MNHNS and CDR2 SASEGT. V was pared by 3 bases and J by 11 bases, with 7 bases between. CDR3 length: 10 amino acids. The CDR3 sequence is CASSDGVAFF. The CDR3 DNA reads TGTGCCAGCAGTGATGGAGTCGCTTTCTTT.

CDR3 bases: TGTGCCAGCAGTGAACCTTTGAACCCACGACAGGAGTTCACTGAAGCTTTCTTT. Its protein is CASSEPLNPRQEFTEAFF. The chain is built from TRBV6-1 and TRBJ1-1, with TRBD1 as a possible D gene (6 bases). Trimming removed 2 bases from V and 4 bases from J, with 23 bases in between. This CDR3 region has 18 residues. Per the germline V gene, CDR1 is MNHNS and CDR2 is SASEGT.

The gene calls are TRBV19 and TRBJ2-1, with 10 nucleotides matching TRBD2. The CDR3 runs to 15 residues. V lost 6 bases, J lost 4 bases, and 6 bases stayed unmatched. Per germline, CDR1 LNHDA and CDR2 SQIVND (reference sequence). CDR3 protein: CASSLTSGDYNEQFF. The CDR3 bases are TGTGCCAGTAGCCTCACTAGCGGGGATTACAATGAGCAGTTCTTC.

This chain connects TRBV6-1 to TRBJ2-3; D may be TRBD2 (6 bases). The germline V gene encodes CDR1 MNHNS and CDR2 SASEGT. This CDR3 has 15 amino acids. V was cut by 4 bases and J by 0 bases, with 11 bases left in between. The CDR3 is CASSGSGPSTDTQYF. In DNA, the CDR3 is TGTGCCAGCAGTGGTAGCGGACCTAGCACAGATACGCAGTATTTT.

The chain employs TRBV15 and TRBJ1-2, with D possibly being TRBD1 (6 bases). V was shortened by 1 base and J by 0 bases, with 18 bases between the two germline ends. The CDR3 has 18 amino acids. Germline V CDR1 and CDR2: LNHNV, YYDKDF (reference sequence). CDR3 sequence: CATSRGSSKQGANYGYTF. CDR3 nucleotides: TGTGCCACCAGCAGAGGTAGTTCCAAACAGGGAGCTAACTATGGCTACACCTTC.

This sequence joins TRBV6-4 and TRBJ2-2; D is perhaps TRBD1 or TRBD2 (5 bases each). V lost 4 bases and J lost 5, with 5 bases in between. CDR1 is MRHNA and CDR2 is SNTAGT in the germline V gene. The CDR3 contains 12 residues. The DNA of the CDR3 is TGTGCCAGCAGTGGGGGGACCGGGGAGCTGTTTTTT. This translates into CASSGGTGELFF.